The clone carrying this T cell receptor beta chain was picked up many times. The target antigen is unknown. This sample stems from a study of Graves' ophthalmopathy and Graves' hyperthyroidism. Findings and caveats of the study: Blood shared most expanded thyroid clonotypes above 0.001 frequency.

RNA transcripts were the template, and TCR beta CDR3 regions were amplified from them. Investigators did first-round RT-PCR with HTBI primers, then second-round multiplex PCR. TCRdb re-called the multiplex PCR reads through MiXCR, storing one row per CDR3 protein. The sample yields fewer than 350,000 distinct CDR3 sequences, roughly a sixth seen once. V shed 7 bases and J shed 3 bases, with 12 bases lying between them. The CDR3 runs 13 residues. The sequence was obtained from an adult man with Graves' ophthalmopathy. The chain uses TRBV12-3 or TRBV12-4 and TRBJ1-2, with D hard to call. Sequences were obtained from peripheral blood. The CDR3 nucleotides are TGTGCCAGCACTACTGTTGTAGACTATGGCTACACCTTC. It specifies CASTTVVDYGYTF.